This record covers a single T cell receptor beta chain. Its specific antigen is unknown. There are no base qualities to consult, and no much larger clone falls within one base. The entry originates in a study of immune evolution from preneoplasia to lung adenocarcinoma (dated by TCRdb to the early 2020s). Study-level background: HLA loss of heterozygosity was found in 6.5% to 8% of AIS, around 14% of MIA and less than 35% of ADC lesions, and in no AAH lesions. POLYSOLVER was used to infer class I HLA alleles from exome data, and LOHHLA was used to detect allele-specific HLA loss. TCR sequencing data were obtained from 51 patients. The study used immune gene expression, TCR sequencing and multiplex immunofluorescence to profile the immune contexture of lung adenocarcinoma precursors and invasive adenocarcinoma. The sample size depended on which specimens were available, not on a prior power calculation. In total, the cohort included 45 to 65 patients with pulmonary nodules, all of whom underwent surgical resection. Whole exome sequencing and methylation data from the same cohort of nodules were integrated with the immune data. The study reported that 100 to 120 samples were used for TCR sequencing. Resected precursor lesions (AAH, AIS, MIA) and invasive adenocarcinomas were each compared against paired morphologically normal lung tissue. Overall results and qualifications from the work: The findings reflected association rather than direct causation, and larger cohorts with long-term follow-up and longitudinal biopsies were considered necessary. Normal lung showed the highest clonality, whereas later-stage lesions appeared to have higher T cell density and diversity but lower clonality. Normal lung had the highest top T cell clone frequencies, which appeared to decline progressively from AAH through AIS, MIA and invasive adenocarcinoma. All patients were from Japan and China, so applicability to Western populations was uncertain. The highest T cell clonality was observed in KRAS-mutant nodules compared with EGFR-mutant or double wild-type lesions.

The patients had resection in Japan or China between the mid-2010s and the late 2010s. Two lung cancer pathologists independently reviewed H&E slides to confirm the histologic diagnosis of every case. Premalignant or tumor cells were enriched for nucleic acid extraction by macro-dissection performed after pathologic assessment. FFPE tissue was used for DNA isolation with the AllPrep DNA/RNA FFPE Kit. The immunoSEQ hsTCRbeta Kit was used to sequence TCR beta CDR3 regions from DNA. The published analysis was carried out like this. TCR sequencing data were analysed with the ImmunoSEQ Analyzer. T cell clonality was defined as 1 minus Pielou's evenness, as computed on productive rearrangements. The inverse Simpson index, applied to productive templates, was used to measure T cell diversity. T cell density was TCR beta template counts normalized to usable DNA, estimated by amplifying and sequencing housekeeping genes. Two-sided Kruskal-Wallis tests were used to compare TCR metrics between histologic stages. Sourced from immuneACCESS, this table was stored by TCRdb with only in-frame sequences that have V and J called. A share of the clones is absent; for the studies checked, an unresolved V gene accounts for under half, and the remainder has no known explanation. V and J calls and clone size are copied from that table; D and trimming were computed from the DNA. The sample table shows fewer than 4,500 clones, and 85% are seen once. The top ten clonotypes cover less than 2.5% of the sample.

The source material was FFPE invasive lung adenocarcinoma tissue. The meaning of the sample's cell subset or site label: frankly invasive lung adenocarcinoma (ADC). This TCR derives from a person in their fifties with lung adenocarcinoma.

CDR3 sequence: CASSLEGNSGNTIYF. The DNA sequence is given as TGCGCCAGCAGCTTGGAAGGAAACTCTGGAAACACCATATATTTT. Recombination linked TRBV5-1 to TRBJ1-3, with no reliable assignment of the D segment. V loses 0 bases, J loses 0 bases, and the germline ends lie 7 bases apart. The CDR3 sequence holds 15 residues, the cysteine and phenylalanine included. The only DNA kept is the CDR3, 45 bases in frame from the first base. Via the germline V gene, CDR1 is SGHRS and CDR2 YFSETQ.